A selection of T cell receptor beta chains follows, all from one sample in a study of control samples from healthy donors and cancer patients. Only in-frame clones appear in the TCRdb table, and some are missing; sequencing was by immunoSEQ multiplex PCR. The data contain some 130,000 clones, 80% to 95% of them singletons. The source material was blood. Every receptor here comes from a man aged 18 to 29 in good health. Each CDR3 is given with its conserved first and last residue. Each record gives: J gene, V gene, CDR3 protein.

TRBJ1-6 TRBV10-1 CASSDGTGGSPLHF
TRBJ2-3 TRBV7-7 CASSPIAGGSADTQYF
TRBJ2-7 TRBV4-1 CASSLGRGGSYEQYF
TRBJ2-7 TRBV7-2 CASSLGRVNEQYF
TRBJ2-1 TRBV5-4 CASSRPRDRGPYEQFF
TRBJ1-2 TRBV6-5 CASTVRTGIYGYTF
TRBJ1-2 TRBV3-1/TRBV3-2 CASSQDRDRRRYGYTF
TRBJ1-3 TRBV27 CASSLSNGNTIYF
TRBJ2-7 TRBV6-6 CASTLDAYEQYF
TRBJ2-7 TRBV2 CASSDVGQGTYEQYF
TRBJ2-7 TRBV7-9 CASSLTRYEQYF
TRBJ1-1 TRBV21-1 CERLNTEAFF
TRBJ1-6 TRBV6-5 CASSPQGYNSPLHF
TRBJ1-1 TRBV19 CATNQGNTEAFF
TRBJ2-7 TRBV2 CASTPWSGSYEQYF
TRBJ1-2 TRBV6-6 CAGLVGNYGYTF
TRBJ1-2 TRBV9 CASSTTGYGYTF
TRBJ2-2 TRBV6-1 CASSDLAGRSYTGELFF
TRBJ2-3 TRBV24-1 CATSVGQGHTDTQYF
TRBJ2-3 TRBV12-5 CASGLVQFPRLAGATDTQYF
TRBJ2-3 TRBV27 CASSLWGEYGDTQYF
TRBJ1-1 TRBV4-2 CASRQGGHYTEAFF
TRBJ2-2 TRBV5-1 CASRPQGAVNTGELFF
TRBJ1-6 TRBV6-4 CASSDSIGNSPLHF
TRBJ2-7 TRBV4-1 CASSAGTMREQYF
TRBJ1-2 TRBV2 CASSQGRDYGYTF
TRBJ1-2 TRBV7-9 CASSSSNYGYTF
TRBJ2-1 TRBV19 CASSSRGPYNEQFF
TRBJ2-7 TRBV4-1 CASSRALAGDFYEQYF
TRBJ2-3 TRBV5-4 CASSNPSGWAGFSTDTQYF
TRBJ1-5 TRBV23-1 CASSQWDQRGNQPQHF
TRBJ1-2 TRBV2 CATIDRGNYGYTF
TRBJ1-2 TRBV2 CASSEMRGQAVNDYGYTF
TRBJ2-3 TRBV3-1/TRBV3-2 CASSQDRLAGTDTQYF
TRBJ2-5 TRBV7-9 CASSYGTKYQETQYF
TRBJ1-1 TRBV3-1/TRBV3-2 CASSHGSEAFF
TRBJ2-7 TRBV6-1 CASSDLYEQYF
TRBJ2-2 TRBV5-4 CASSLSSGGPVTGELFF
TRBJ1-3 TRBV4-1 CASSQDNLNTIYF
TRBJ1-5 TRBV4-1 CASSPQGTGADSNQPQHF
TRBJ2-5 TRBV27 CASSLSYGTGSQPWYF
TRBJ2-3 TRBV2 CASSAGTSADTQYF
TRBJ2-2 TRBV18 CASSPLTGSNTGELFF
TRBJ2-7 TRBV4-1 CASSQFSPPSGKYEQYF
TRBJ1-5 TRBV27 CASSLSADGRIGNQPQHF
TRBJ2-7 TRBV3-1/TRBV3-2 CASSQGLAGAYEQYF
TRBJ1-2 TRBV6-1 CASSEWGQGYGYTF
TRBJ2-3 TRBV2 CASSLQGARDTQYF